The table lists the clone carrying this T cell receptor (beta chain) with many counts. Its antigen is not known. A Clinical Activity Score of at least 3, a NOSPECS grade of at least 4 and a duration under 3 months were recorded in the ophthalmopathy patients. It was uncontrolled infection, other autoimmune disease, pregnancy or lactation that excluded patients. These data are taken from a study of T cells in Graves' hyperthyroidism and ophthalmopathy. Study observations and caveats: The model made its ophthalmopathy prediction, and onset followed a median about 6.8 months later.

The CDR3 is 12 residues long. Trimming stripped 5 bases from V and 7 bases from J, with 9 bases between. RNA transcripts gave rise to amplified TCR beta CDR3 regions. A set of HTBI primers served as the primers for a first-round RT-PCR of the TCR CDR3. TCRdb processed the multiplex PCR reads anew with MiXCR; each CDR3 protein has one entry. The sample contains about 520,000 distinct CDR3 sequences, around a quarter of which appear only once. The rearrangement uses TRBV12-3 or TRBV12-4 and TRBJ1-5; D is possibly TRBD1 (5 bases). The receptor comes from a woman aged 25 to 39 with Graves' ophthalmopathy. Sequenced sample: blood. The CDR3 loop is CASSVRGQPQHF. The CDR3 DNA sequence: TGTGCCAGCAGTGTAAGGGGACAGCCCCAGCATTTT.